This entry is about one T cell receptor (beta chain). Which antigen it targets is not known. No per-base quality is available; no much larger clone lies one base away. The CDR3 spans 19 residues, from the cysteine through the phenylalanine. Only the CDR3 DNA stays, 57 bases, in frame from base 1. Based on the germline V gene, the CDR1 and CDR2 sequences are SGDLS and YYNGEE. The germline ends are 19 bases apart after V is trimmed by 3 bases and J by 0 bases. TCRbeta CDR3 regions were amplified from genomic DNA using the immunoSEQ Assay, a bias-controlled multiplex PCR. Concerning the study's data processing: The number of nucleated cells in each sample was estimated from the amplification of reference gene primers within the assay. Sequence reads were collapsed and filtered to measure the absolute abundance of every unique TCRbeta CDR3 rearrangement. For each sample, productive Simpson clonality was calculated by taking the square root of Simpson's diversity index across productive rearrangements. TCRdb carries this immuneACCESS record with in-frame sequences only. Its versions omit some clonotypes, under half of them owing to an unresolved V gene in the studies checked, with the rest unexplained. V, J and clone size were drawn from that table, and D and trimming were deduced from the DNA. The table for this sample lists about 230,000 clones; 70% to 90% of them were counted only once. Of the sample, more than 9% falls within the top ten clones.

In Seattle, one collaborating source enrolled patients while the infection was active and tracked those patients longitudinally over the course of disease. Each collaborating institution followed its own protocols to collect whole blood in K2EDTA tubes. For TCRbeta analysis, collaborator samples were shipped as frozen whole blood, as isolated PBMCs, or as DNA extracted from either sample type. The entry originates in a study of blood T cell repertoires in COVID-19 (dated by TCRdb to the early 2020s). Background on the whole study: Samples covering the acute and convalescent phases of COVID-19 were provided by collaborators in the United States, Italy and Spain. A de-identified subject ID, COVID-19 status, age in years and sex were almost always included in the sample metadata. Where available, HLA class I and class II types were obtained from metadata supplied by the sample provider rather than from assay-based typing. Subjects who had been exposed to COVID-19, were actively infected with it, or had recovered from it provided the deeply sampled blood TCRbeta repertoires that made up the dataset. The prospective study material was composed of cDNA or gDNA derived from T cells, B-cell-depleted T cells, or PBMCs. Samples came from the ongoing ImmuneRACE study (first 160 participants) plus 1,254 subjects from 6 global collaborators. The repertoires were released in a freely available public database intended as a resource for research on the immune response to SARS-CoV-2. Overall study results and their limits: The quantity of clinical and demographic metadata differed by source and by participant and was supplied without curation.

The TCR comes from a man aged 50 to 59 with COVID-19, enrolled during active disease. Recombination connected TRBV9 to TRBJ2-6; there is no confident call for the D gene. The sample consisted of peripheral blood. The DNA sequence is TGTGCCAGCAGCGCACACATGGAGCTACGTACCTCTGGGGCCAACGTCCTGACTTTC. This codes for CASSAHMELRTSGANVLTF.